One and the same sample provided the 7 T cell receptor beta chains below, sequenced in a study of blood T cells in healthy people across ages. A second PCR, run for about 6 to 11 cycles, used a sample-barcoded 5' primer plus a J-beta primer mix. MiXCR, applied by TCRdb to the 5' RACE reads, yields one record per CDR3 protein. This sample has about 770,000 distinct CDR3 sequences, with around 45% found just once. The specimen sequenced was blood. Source of these receptors: a man in his sixties in good health.

The sample holds a few counts of this clonotype. At one of its ends the junction is not consistent with the germline gene, which may arise from a read error. The chain carries TRBV27 and TRBJ2-6, with a tentative D call TRBD2 (7 bases). CDR1 and CDR2 from the germline V gene are MNHEY and SMNVEV (reference sequence). CDR3 length: 20 amino acids. The CDR3 nucleotides are TGTGCCAGCAGCCTCGGAGGGGGGGCGCATTCGGTCTCTTGGGCCAACGTCCTGACTTTC. This translates into CASSLGGGAHSVSWANVLTF.

The CDR3 DNA reads TGTGCCAGCTCACCTTCCTACGAAAAAGCGGCTAAACTGTTTTTT. Amino acid sequence: CASSPSYEKAAKLFF. The chain recombines TRBV18 with TRBJ1-4; D is unclear. CDR3 length equals 15 residues. V was clipped by 3 bases and J by 11 bases, with 19 bases between them. The germline gives CDR1 KGHSH, CDR2 LQKENI.

This rearrangement joins TRBV3-1 to TRBJ1-2, with a weak D call TRBD1 (5 bases). CDR1 is LGHDT, CDR2 YNNKEL, per germline (reference sequence). V dropped 1 base and J dropped 2 bases, with 8 bases sitting between them. The CDR3 is made up of 14 amino acids. This CDR3 is CASSQVDRNYGYTF. The CDR3, as DNA: TGTGCCAGCAGCCAAGTCGACAGAAACTATGGCTACACCTTC.

For this clonotype: A much larger clonotype is one base distant, so this may be a read error. The chain uses TRBV7-2 and TRBJ2-5; D gene uncertain. V shed 4 bases and J shed 4 bases, with 13 bases lying between them. The CDR3 sequence is 14 residues long. Germline lookup yields CDR1 SGHTA and CDR2 FQGNSA. The CDR3 DNA follows: TGTGCCAGCAGCTGGATGCAAGCCCCAGAGACCCAGTACTTC. This translates into CASSWMQAPETQYF.

This clonotype turned up a few times. The chain recombines TRBV9 with TRBJ1-4; D remains ambiguous. The CDR3 consists of 12 residues. Trimming took off 4 bases at V and 13 bases at J, with 14 bases between the two ends. The germline gives CDR1 SGDLS, CDR2 YYNGEE. The CDR3 spells CASSPDQIVLFF. In DNA, the CDR3 is TGTGCCAGCAGCCCCGACCAGATAGTACTGTTTTTT.

This clonotype was picked up a small number of times. The rearrangement links TRBV7-6 to TRBJ2-7; D is unresolved. The V gene lost 1 base and the J gene lost 1 base, with 8 bases spanning the gap. The CDR3 is made up of 14 amino acids. Germline lookup yields CDR1 SGHVS and CDR2 FNYEAQ. CDR3 in amino acids: CASSLEVGSYEQYF. As DNA, the CDR3 is TGTGCCAGCAGCTTAGAGGTGGGGTCCTACGAGCAGTACTTC.

The gene calls are TRBV28 and TRBJ2-2; no clear D. The length of the CDR3 is 14 residues. The V and J ends lost 6 bases and 5 bases respectively, with 13 bases between them. Per the germline V gene, CDR1 is MDHEN and CDR2 is SYDVKM. CDR3 in DNA: TGTGCCAGCAGGTTAGGAACAGAGACCGGGGAGCTGTTTTTT. Its translation: CASRLGTETGELFF.